The clone carrying this T cell receptor beta chain is labeled as medium-sized. Its matching antigen is unknown. This CDR3 comprises 15 residues. J gave up 4 bases and V 0 bases, and 3 bases lay outside the gene matches. Germline values: CDR1 SGHRS, CDR2 YFSETQ. The repertoire was sequenced with immunoSEQ multiplex PCR; TCRdb's copy has only in-frame clones and lacks some. This sample carries some 71,000 clones, 84% of them seen once, and the ten largest clones take approximately 13%. This record belongs to a study of T cells in localized non-small cell lung cancer. Study-wide points: Out of the top 100 tumor clones, a median about 58 were seen in adjacent lung. Uninvolved adjacent lung had the highest recorded T cell clonality, with tumor below it. Higher adjacent-lung clonality was associated with shorter survival.

The clonotype was recovered from a female donor older than 55 with stage I lung adenocarcinoma. V gene TRBV5-1 combines with J gene TRBJ2-7; 11 bases map to TRBD2. The material was peripheral blood, obtained before any cancer treatment. CDR3 sequence (DNA): TGCGCCAGCAGCTTGGGGGGGACTAGCGGTTACGAGCAGTACTTC. It encodes CASSLGGTSGYEQYF.